One sample yielded the 22 T cell receptor beta chains listed below, sequenced in a study of T-cell memory formation after mild COVID-19. TCRdb recomputed calls from the 5' RACE reads with MiXCR, one row per CDR3 protein. The sample includes 250,000 or so distinct CDR3 sequences, under 20% of them seen just once. The material sequenced was PBMCs or a T cell subset sorted from them (not recorded which). These receptors originate from a young man who had mild COVID-19 (a few samples of this study predate the infection). Cell type and time point are not known.

The chain carries TRBV14 and TRBJ1-6; D remains ambiguous. Germline CDR1 is SGHDN and CDR2 is FVKESK. Trimming removed 1 base from V and 13 bases from J, with 5 bases in between. This CDR3 region has 11 residues. DNA for the CDR3: TGTGCCAGCAGCCAAGGCATTCCCCTCCACTTT. This translates into CASSQGIPLHF.

In this sample, this clonotype turned up a few times. V gene TRBV4-1 combines with J gene TRBJ2-7; 8 bases fit TRBD2. The CDR3 spans 19 residues. Trimming removed 1 base from V and 4 bases from J; junction bases left unmatched: 18. The germline CDR1 and CDR2 sequences are MGHRA and YSYEKL. The CDR3 DNA reads TGCGCCAGCAGCCAAGTGTTAGCAGGGCAAGTGCGGGGGGATTACGAGCAGTACGTC. Encoded protein: CASSQVLAGQVRGDYEQYV.

This clonotype was detected many times. The rearrangement joins TRBV20-1 to TRBJ1-2, with D perhaps matching TRBD1 (6 bases). CDR1 is DFQATT and CDR2 is SNEGSKA in the germline V gene (reference sequence). The V end was cut by 3 bases, the J end by 4 bases, with 15 bases between. CDR3 size: 14 residues. CDR3 protein: CSARGGQAPYGYTF. CDR3 DNA sequence: TGCAGTGCTAGGGGGGGACAAGCGCCCTATGGCTACACCTTC.

At least ten counts were recorded for this clonotype. J is TRBJ2-2 and V is TRBV5-1, with a possible D match to TRBD2 (5 bases). Germline assignment: CDR1 SGHRS and CDR2 YFSETQ. This CDR3 is 14 amino acids long. With 5 bases removed from V and 0 bases from J, the gap between germline ends came to 8 bases. In DNA, the CDR3 is TGCGCCAGCAGAGCGGCACCGAACACCGGGGAGCTGTTTTTT. Translation gives CASRAAPNTGELFF.

This clonotype was observed at least ten times. Mismatch with germline at one junction end may stem from a read error. This sequence joins TRBV11-2 and TRBJ2-2; 8 nucleotides line up with TRBD1. CDR1 is SGHAT, CDR2 FQNNGV, per germline. The CDR3 runs 13 residues. CDR3 sequence: CATWTGNIGELFF. The CDR3 DNA reads TGTGCCACCTGGACAGGGAACATCGGGGAGCTGTTTTTT.

The V and J genes are TRBV9 and TRBJ2-3; the D gene is possibly TRBD1 (5 bases). This CDR3 is built from 15 residues. CDR1 is SGDLS and CDR2 is YYNGEE in the germline V gene. Trimming removed 1 base from V and 4 bases from J, with 13 bases in between. Written as DNA, the CDR3 is TGTGCCAGCAGCGTATTGTTACAGGCGTCAGATACGCAGTATTTT. Protein product: CASSVLLQASDTQYF.

This chain uses TRBV27 with TRBJ2-7, with D possibly matching TRBD2 (5 bases). Trimming left V 7 bases short and J 5 bases short, with 15 bases between. The CDR3 is 13 residues long. The germline V gene encodes CDR1 MNHEY and CDR2 SMNVEV (reference sequence). The CDR3 region is CASTGSLLDEQYF. For the CDR3, the DNA is TGTGCCAGCACGGGATCCTTGCTGGACGAGCAGTACTTC.

This clonotype was seen at least ten times. The chain couples TRBV5-1 to TRBJ1-4, with D unclear. V was shortened by 5 bases and J by 0 bases, with 20 bases between the two germline ends. Germline assignment: CDR1 SGHRS and CDR2 YFSETQ. The CDR3 is 18 amino acids. CDR3 coding DNA: TGCGCCAGCAGTGATGCTCTGCGAACTATTGCAACTAATGAAAAACTGTTTTTT. It specifies CASSDALRTIATNEKLFF.

A few counts support this clonotype. The V call is TRBV20-1, the J call TRBJ2-1, with 11 nucleotides matching TRBD2. Germline V gives CDR1 DFQATT, CDR2 SNEGSKA (reference sequence). This CDR3 region has 17 residues. The V gene end was trimmed by 0 bases and the J gene end by 9 bases; junction bases not matched to a gene: 13. The CDR3, as DNA: TGCAGTGCTAGAGATTATGAACTAGCGGGGGCCCCGTCTGAGCAGTTCTTC. Protein product: CSARDYELAGAPSEQFF.

The chain couples TRBV7-9 to TRBJ2-7, with D unresolved. Trimming left V 6 bases short and J 0 bases short, with 15 bases between. Germline V gene lookup returns CDR1 SEHNR and CDR2 FQNEAQ (reference sequence). The CDR3 loop spans 15 amino acids. The CDR3 spells CASSSLGGNSYEQYF. CDR3 DNA sequence: TGTGCCAGCAGTAGCCTAGGCGGAAACTCCTACGAGCAGTACTTC. The variable domain in full, with the rest retrieved from reference TRBV7-9 and TRBJ2-7, is DTGVSQNPRHKITKRGQNVTFRCDPISEHNRLYWYRQTLGQGPEFLTYFQNEAQLEKSRLLSDRFSAERPKGSFSTLEIQRTEQGDSAMYLCASSSLGGNSYEQYFGPGTRLTVT.

The chain employs TRBV6-5 and TRBJ1-2; D remains unclear. Germline V gene data show CDR1 as MNHEY and CDR2 as SVGAGI. Trimming shortened V by 2 bases and J by 2 bases, and 9 bases separated the two germline ends. CDR3 length: 14 residues. The CDR3 loop is CASSYVARNYGYTF. CDR3 sequence (DNA): TGTGCCAGCAGTTACGTTGCGAGGAACTATGGCTACACCTTC.

This clonotype was seen only a few times. The chain combines TRBV20-1 with TRBJ2-2, with 7 bases identical to TRBD1. The J segment lost 3 bases and the V segment lost 0 bases, leaving 1 base of the junction unmatched. The CDR3 totals 14 residues. CDR1 is DFQATT, CDR2 SNEGSKA, per germline (reference sequence). The CDR3 nucleotides read TGCAGTGCTAGAGATCAGGGGGACACCGGGGAGCTGTTTTTT. This encodes CSARDQGDTGELFF.

This clonotype has more than one count but fewer than ten. V gene TRBV12-3 or TRBV12-4 combines with J gene TRBJ2-3, with D perhaps matching TRBD2 (6 bases). Trimming left V 6 bases short and J 5 bases short, with 18 bases between. CDR3 length: 15 residues. The CDR3 nucleotides are TGTGCCAGCAGATCCCGGGACTTAGCCGGAGATACGCAGTATTTT. Amino acids: CASRSRDLAGDTQYF.

The chain is built from TRBV12-3 or TRBV12-4 and TRBJ2-2; no clear D gene. Between the trimmed V and J ends, which lost 4 bases and 5 bases, there was a span of 14 bases. The CDR3 totals 15 residues. CDR3 in DNA: TGTGCCAGCAGTTCGCCCGGGTACAAGACCGGGGAGCTGTTTTTT. Translating gives CASSSPGYKTGELFF.

The chain joins TRBV12-3 or TRBV12-4 to TRBJ1-1; TRBD1 might be the D (6 bases). The CDR3 totals 14 residues. V shed 2 bases and J shed 1 base, with 8 bases lying between them. The CDR3 is CASSLTGQNTEAFF. The CDR3 nucleotides read TGTGCCAGCAGTTTAACGGGACAGAACACTGAAGCTTTCTTT.

The chain carries TRBV2 and TRBJ2-3; weak D call: TRBD1 (5 bases). The CDR3 totals 14 residues. The V and J ends lost 3 bases and 6 bases respectively, with 13 bases between them. CDR1 is SNHLY, CDR2 FYNNEI, per germline. The CDR3 bases are TGTGCCAGCAGTGAGACCCAGGGCTACGATACGCAGTATTTT. Translating gives CASSETQGYDTQYF.

This clonotype was seen ten or more times. The chain couples TRBV19 to TRBJ2-7; D gene ambiguous. This CDR3 has 14 amino acids. V was trimmed by 3 bases and J by 1 base, leaving 10 bases between them. Germline V gives CDR1 LNHDA, CDR2 SQIVND (reference sequence). The CDR3 sequence: CASSIAGGSYEQYF. The CDR3, as DNA: TGTGCCAGTAGTATTGCCGGCGGTTCCTACGAGCAGTACTTC. The variable domain in full, completed from reference TRBV19 and TRBJ2-7, reads DGGITQSPKYLFRKEGQNVTLSCEQNLNHDAMYWYRQDPGQGLRLIYYSQIVNDFQKGDIAEGYSVSREKKESFPLTVTSAQKNPTAFYLCASSIAGGSYEQYFGPGTRLTVT.

This clonotype has only a few counts. The gene calls are TRBV9 and TRBJ2-1, with D tentatively TRBD1 (6 bases). This CDR3 spans 16 amino acids. The germline V and J ends were trimmed by 4 bases and 5 bases, with 19 bases remaining between them. The germline gives CDR1 SGDLS, CDR2 YYNGEE. CDR3 sequence: CASSQKQGPWDNEQFF. The CDR3 nucleotides read TGTGCCAGCAGCCAGAAACAGGGCCCCTGGGACAATGAGCAGTTCTTC. Supplemented by reference TRBV9 and TRBJ2-1, the full variable domain reads DSGVTQTPKHLITATGQRVTLRCSPRSGDLSVYWYQQSLDQGLQFLIQYYNGEERAKGNILERFSAQQFPDLHSELNLSSLELGDSALYFCASSQKQGPWDNEQFFGPGTRLTVL.

The table lists this clonotype with a few counts. V gene TRBV6-2 or TRBV6-3 combines with J gene TRBJ2-7; D perhaps matches TRBD1 (6 bases). The length of the CDR3 is 16 residues. CDR1 and CDR2 from the germline V gene are MNHEY and SVGEGT. The ends were cut back, 0 bases at V and 1 base at J, with 13 bases in the middle. The CDR3 bases are TGTGCCAGCAGTTACTCCCCCCGGGACAAGTCCTACGAGCAGTACGTC. This sequence encodes CASSYSPRDKSYEQYV.

In this sample, this clonotype turned up many times. The gene calls are TRBV15 and TRBJ2-3, with 7 bases matching TRBD1. The germline V gene has CDR1 LNHNV and CDR2 YYDKDF (reference sequence). The junction had 1 base not matched to a gene; V was cut back by 6 bases and J by 4 bases. The CDR3 runs to 12 residues. CDR3 DNA: TGTGCCACCAGAGGACAGGCAGATACGCAGTATTTT. It is translated as CATRGQADTQYF.

The CDR3 reads CASALDRVGTGELFF. CDR3 sequence (DNA): TGTGCCAGCGCCCTGGACAGGGTGGGCACCGGGGAGCTGTTTTTT. The chain is built from TRBV7-2 and TRBJ2-2; 8 bases align to TRBD1. This CDR3 comprises 15 residues. The V and J ends lost 8 bases and 4 bases, in that order; junction bases with no gene match: 9. Looked up from germline, CDR1 is SGHTA and CDR2 is FQGNSA.

This clonotype turned up a few times. DNA for the CDR3: TGCAGCGCACGACAGGGTCCCTACGAGCAGTACGTC. It codes for CSARQGPYEQYV. The genes are TRBV20-1 and TRBJ2-7, with 7 bases lining up with TRBD1. From germline, CDR1 is DFQATT and CDR2 SNEGSKA (reference sequence). CDR3 length equals 12 residues.